The present TCR beta chain was sequenced within a study of T-cell memory formation after mild COVID-19. Study-wide results and limits: Among contracting clones, CD4+ were mainly CM/EM and CD8+ enriched in EMRA. Several responding clones turned up in pre-infection memory, indicating that cross-reactive memory may have taken part.

This clonotype was detected many times. Its antigen is undetermined. TCRdb used MiXCR to reprocess the 5' RACE reads, holding one entry per CDR3 protein. This sample has some 40,000 distinct CDR3 sequences, with roughly 6.1% found just once. There are 14 residues in the CDR3. Germline loops: CDR1 ENHRY, CDR2 SYGVKD. V dropped 6 bases and J dropped 9; count of bases not matched to a gene: 5. Sequenced: PBMCs or a T cell subset sorted from them (not recorded which). This rearrangement joins TRBV10-3 to TRBJ1-6; 10 nucleotides agree with TRBD1. This receptor was obtained from an adult who had mild COVID-19 (a few samples of this study predate the infection). Cell type and time point are not known. The CDR3 reads CAIRPTGGRSPLHF. Here the CDR3 DNA reads TGTGCCATCAGACCGACAGGGGGCCGTTCACCCCTCCACTTT.